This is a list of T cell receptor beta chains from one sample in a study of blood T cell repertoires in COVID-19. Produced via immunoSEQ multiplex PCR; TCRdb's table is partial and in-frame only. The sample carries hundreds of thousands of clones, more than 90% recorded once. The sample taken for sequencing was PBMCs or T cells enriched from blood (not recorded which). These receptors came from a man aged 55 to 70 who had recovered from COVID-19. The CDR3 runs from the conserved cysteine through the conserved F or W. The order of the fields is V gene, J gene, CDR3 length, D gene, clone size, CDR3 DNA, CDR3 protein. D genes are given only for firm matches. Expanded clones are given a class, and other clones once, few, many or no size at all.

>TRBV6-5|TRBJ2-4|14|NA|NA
TGTGCCAGCACCATGGACAGCTATTCTAGCATTCAGTACTTC
CASTMDSYSSIQYF
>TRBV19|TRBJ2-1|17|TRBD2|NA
TGTGCCAGTAGTGCGGCCCAGAGGACTAGCGGGAGCTATGAGCAGTTCTTC
CASSAAQRTSGSYEQFF
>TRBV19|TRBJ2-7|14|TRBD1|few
TGTGCCAGTAGTACCGGGACAGGGGGCTACGAGCAGTACTTC
CASSTGTGGYEQYF
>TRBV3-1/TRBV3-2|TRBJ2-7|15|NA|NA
TGTGCCAGCAGCCAAGATCAGGGTAGGGTGTACGAGCAGTACTTC
CASSQDQGRVYEQYF
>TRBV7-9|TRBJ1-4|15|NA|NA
TGTGCCAGCAGCCGCACTACGGGGACTAATGAAAAACTGTTTTTT
CASSRTTGTNEKLFF
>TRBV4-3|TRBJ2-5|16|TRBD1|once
TGCGCCAGCAGCCAACGACGGGACAGGAGCCAAGAGACCCAGTACTTC
CASSQRRDRSQETQYF
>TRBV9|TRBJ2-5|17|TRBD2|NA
TGTGCCAGCAGCGTAGGATTGGCTAGCGGGACCCAAGAGACCCAGTACTTC
CASSVGLASGTQETQYF
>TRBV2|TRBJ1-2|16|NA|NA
TGTGCCAGCAGTGACAGTATGGAGACGTGGGACTATGGCTACACCTTC
CASSDSMETWDYGYTF
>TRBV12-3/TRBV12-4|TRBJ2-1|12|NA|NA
TGTGCCAGCAGTTTAGCTAGCAATGAGCAGTTCTTC
CASSLASNEQFF
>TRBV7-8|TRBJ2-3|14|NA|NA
TGTGCCAGCAGCTTGTGGGGCGCCGGAGATACGCAGTATTTT
CASSLWGAGDTQYF
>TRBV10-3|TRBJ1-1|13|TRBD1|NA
TGTGCCATCAAGGGACAGGGTAACACTGAAGCTTTCTTT
CAIKGQGNTEAFF
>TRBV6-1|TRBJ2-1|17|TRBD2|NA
TGTGCCAGCAGTGCACCACCTGCTAGCGGGCCTTACAATGAGCAGTTCTTC
CASSAPPASGPYNEQFF
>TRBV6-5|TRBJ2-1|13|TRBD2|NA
TGTGCCAGCAGACGCCCGGGACTAGACGAGCAGTTCTTC
CASRRPGLDEQFF
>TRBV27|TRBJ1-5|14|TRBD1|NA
TGTGCCAGCAGTTTACGGGGACAGGGAGGCCCCCAGCATTTT
CASSLRGQGGPQHF
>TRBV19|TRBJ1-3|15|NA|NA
TGTGCCAGTAGTAATGGCCGTATCTCTGGAAACACCATATATTTT
CASSNGRISGNTIYF
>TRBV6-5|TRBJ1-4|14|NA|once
TGTGCCAGCAGCCCCGGGATCCCTAATGAAAAACTGTTTTTT
CASSPGIPNEKLFF
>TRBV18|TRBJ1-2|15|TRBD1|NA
TGTGCCAGCTCACCCGGGACAGGGGAAAACTATGGCTACACCTTC
CASSPGTGENYGYTF
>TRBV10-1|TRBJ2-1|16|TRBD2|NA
TGCGCCAGCAGTGGGACTAGCGGGAACTCCTACAATGAGCAGTTCTTC
CASSGTSGNSYNEQFF
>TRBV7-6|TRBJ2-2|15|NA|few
TGTGCCAGCAGCTCAAGCCCCGGGTTAGGCGGGGAGCTGTTTTTT
CASSSSPGLGGELFF
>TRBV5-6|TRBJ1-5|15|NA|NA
TGTGCCAGCAGCTTGTTTCGGCGGCCTAATCAGCCCCAGCATTTT
CASSLFRRPNQPQHF
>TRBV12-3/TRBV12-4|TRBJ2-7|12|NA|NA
TGTGCCAGCAGTTTAGACGGTGCTCGACTGATTTTC
CASSLDGARLIF
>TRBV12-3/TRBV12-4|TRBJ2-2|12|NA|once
TGTGCCAGCAGTTTTCTTCGGGGGGAGCTGTTTTTT
CASSFLRGELFF
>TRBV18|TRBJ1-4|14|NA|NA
TGTGCCAGCTCAACCCAGGGCGCTAATGAAAAACTGTTTTTT
CASSTQGANEKLFF
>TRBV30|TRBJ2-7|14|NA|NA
TGTGCCTGGAAACATGGCCTCCGTGATTACGAGCAGTACTTC
CAWKHGLRDYEQYF
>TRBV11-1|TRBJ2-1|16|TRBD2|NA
TGTGCCAGCAGCTTAGAGACTAGCGGGGCCCCCGATGAGCAGTTCTTC
CASSLETSGAPDEQFF
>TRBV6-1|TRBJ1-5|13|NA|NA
TGTGCCAGCAGTGAACAGGGGATTCAGCCCCAGCATTTT
CASSEQGIQPQHF
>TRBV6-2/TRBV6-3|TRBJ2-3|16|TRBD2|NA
TGTGCCAGCAGTTACGGCCTAGCGGCGAGCACAGATACGCAGTATTTT
CASSYGLAASTDTQYF
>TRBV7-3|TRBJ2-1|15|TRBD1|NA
TGTGCCAGCAGCCAGACAGGGGGGTCCTACAATGAGCAGTTCTTC
CASSQTGGSYNEQFF
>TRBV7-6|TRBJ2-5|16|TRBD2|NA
TGTGCCAGCAGCGACAGACTAGCGGGAGGACAAGAGACCCAGTACTTC
CASSDRLAGGQETQYF
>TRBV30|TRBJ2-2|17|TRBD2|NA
TGTGCCTGCCCTGCAAAGGGGAGGGGTTGGAACACCGGGGAGCTGTTTTTT
CACPAKGRGWNTGELFF
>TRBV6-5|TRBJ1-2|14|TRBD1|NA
TGTGCCAGCAGTTATGGGACAGGGTCGGATGGCTACACCTTC
CASSYGTGSDGYTF
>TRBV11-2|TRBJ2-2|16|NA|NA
TGTGCCAGCAGCTTATCAGGGGGGCCTCTCACCGGGGAGCTGTTTTTT
CASSLSGGPLTGELFF
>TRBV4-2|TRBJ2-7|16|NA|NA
TGTGCCAGCAGCCAAGCAGCAGGGGCGAGCTCCTACGAGCAGTACTTC
CASSQAAGASSYEQYF
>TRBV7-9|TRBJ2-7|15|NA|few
TGTGCCAGCAGTAGGACAGGCGGGGCCTCCTACGAGCAGTACTTC
CASSRTGGASYEQYF
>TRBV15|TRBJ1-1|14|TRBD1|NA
TGTGCCACCAGCACCACACAGGGGGCTTCTGAAGCTTTCTTT
CATSTTQGASEAFF
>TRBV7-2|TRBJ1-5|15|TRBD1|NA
TGTGCCAGCAGCCCGGGACAGGGGGTTCGTCAGCCCCAGCATTTT
CASSPGQGVRQPQHF
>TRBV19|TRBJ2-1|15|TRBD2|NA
TGTGCCAGTAGTGCACTAGCGGGAACCTACAATGAGCAGTTCTTC
CASSALAGTYNEQFF
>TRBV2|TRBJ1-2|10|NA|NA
TGTGCCAGCAAAGACAGGGGCTACACCTTC
CASKDRGYTF
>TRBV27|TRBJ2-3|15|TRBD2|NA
TGTGCCAGCTCTAAAACAGCGGGGGGGCCAGATACGCAGTATTTT
CASSKTAGGPDTQYF
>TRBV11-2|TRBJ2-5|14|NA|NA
TGTGCCAGCAGCCCCGGCTGGAGGGGGGGGACCCAGTACTTC
CASSPGWRGGTQYF
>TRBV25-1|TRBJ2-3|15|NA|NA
TGTGCCAGCAGACAGGGCGGGGGACTCACAGATACGCAGTATTTT
CASRQGGGLTDTQYF
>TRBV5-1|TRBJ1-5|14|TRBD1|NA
TGCGCCAGCAGTTTGACAGGGATGAATCAGCCCCAGCATTTT
CASSLTGMNQPQHF
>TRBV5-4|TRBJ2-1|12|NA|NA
TGTGCCAGCAGCTTGGTCCGGAATGAGCAGTTCTTC
CASSLVRNEQFF
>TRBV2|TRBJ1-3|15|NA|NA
TGTGCCAGCAGCCCTGACGCGGGATCTGGAAACACCATATATTTT
CASSPDAGSGNTIYF
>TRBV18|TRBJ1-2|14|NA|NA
TGTGCCAGCTCACCACCATCGCAGGGTCCGTCCTACACCTTC
CASSPPSQGPSYTF
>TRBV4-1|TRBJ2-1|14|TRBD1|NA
TGCGCCAGCAGCCAAGAAGGGACAGTCAATGAGCAGTTCTTC
CASSQEGTVNEQFF
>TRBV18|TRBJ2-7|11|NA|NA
TGTGCCAGCTCATCCGCGGGAGAGCAGTACTTC
CASSSAGEQYF
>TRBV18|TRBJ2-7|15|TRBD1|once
TGTGCCAGCTCACCACCCGGGACAGGGGGCGGCGAGCAGTACTTC
CASSPPGTGGGEQYF
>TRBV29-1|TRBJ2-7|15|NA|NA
TGCAGCGTTGAAGATAGCGCAGGCCCAACCTACGAGCAGTACTTC
CSVEDSAGPTYEQYF
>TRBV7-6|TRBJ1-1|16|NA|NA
TGTGCCAGCAGCTTAGGCCCACTGGTGGGGGGCACTGAAGCTTTCTTT
CASSLGPLVGGTEAFF
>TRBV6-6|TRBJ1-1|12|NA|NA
TGTGCCAGCAGTTACGGGCAGCCTGAAGCTTTCTTT
CASSYGQPEAFF
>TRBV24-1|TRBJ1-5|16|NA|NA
TGTGCCACCAGTGATTTTACAGGGCAGGAGGATCAGCCCCAGCATTTT
CATSDFTGQEDQPQHF
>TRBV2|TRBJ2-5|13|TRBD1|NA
TGTGCCAGCAGTGGCGGGACAGGAGTTACCCAGTACTTC
CASSGGTGVTQYF